This passage covers 23 T cell receptor beta chains from one sample sequenced in a study of technical replicates of blood from four donors. Profiling relied on immunoSEQ multiplex PCR, and the TCRdb table lists in-frame clones only, not all of them. Here the sample spans about 91,000 clones, just under 95% being singletons. Sequenced input: T cells isolated from PBMCs. The origin of the receptors is a human donor in good health.

The V and J genes are TRBV30 and TRBJ1-4; tentatively, D is TRBD1 (5 bases). Trimming pared 1 base from V and 1 base from J, leaving 16 bases between. The CDR3 spans 17 residues. Germline V gene data show CDR1 as GTSNPN and CDR2 as SVGIG (reference sequence). The CDR3 bases are TGTGCCTGGAGTGGAGCACCCAGGGAGGAAACTAATGAAAAACTGTTTTTT. This sequence encodes CAWSGAPREETNEKLFF.

The chain has TRBV7-9 and TRBJ2-1, with 11 bases lining up with TRBD2. With V trimmed by 4 bases and J by 6 bases, 11 bases remained unmatched. CDR1 is SEHNR and CDR2 is FQNEAQ in the germline V gene (reference sequence). This CDR3 has 17 amino acids. CDR3 sequence reads: CASSWYTSGRGVNEQFF. The CDR3 nucleotides read TGTGCCAGCAGCTGGTACACTAGCGGGAGAGGCGTCAATGAGCAGTTCTTC. The variable domain in full, completed from reference TRBV7-9 and TRBJ2-1, reads DTGVSQNPRHKITKRGQNVTFRCDPISEHNRLYWYRQTLGQGPEFLTYFQNEAQLEKSRLLSDRFSAERPKGSFSTLEIQRTEQGDSAMYLCASSWYTSGRGVNEQFFGPGTRLTVL.

The genes are TRBV19 and TRBJ1-2; 8 positions agree with TRBD1. This CDR3 is 18 amino acids long. Unmatched junction bases numbered 16, after V lost 3 bases and J lost 4 bases. From germline, CDR1 is LNHDA and CDR2 SQIVND (reference sequence). The CDR3 here is CASSIGIRGQATIYGYTF. In nucleotides, the CDR3 is TGTGCCAGTAGTATTGGGATTAGGGGACAGGCGACGATCTATGGCTACACCTTC.

The V call is TRBV7-9, the J call TRBJ2-7; 8 nucleotides align to TRBD1. Germline V gene lookup returns CDR1 SEHNR and CDR2 FQNEAQ (reference sequence). The length of the CDR3 is 16 residues. V was clipped by 1 base and J by 3 bases; unmatched bases: 8. The CDR3 region is CASSLVGGQDYYEQYF. The CDR3 nucleotides are TGTGCCAGCAGCTTAGTTGGGGGACAGGACTACTACGAGCAGTACTTC.

J is TRBJ2-3 and V is TRBV11-2; TRBD2 aligns across 10 bases. V dropped 4 bases and J dropped 1; count of bases not matched to a gene: 5. Germline V gene sequence: CDR1 SGHAT, CDR2 FQNNGV. The CDR3 length is 16 residues. The CDR3 loop reads CASSSLAGGRTDTQYF. In DNA form, the CDR3 reads TGTGCCAGCAGCTCGTTAGCGGGAGGCCGCACAGATACGCAGTATTTT. The full variable domain, its missing parts supplied by reference TRBV11-2 and TRBJ2-3, is EAGVAQSPRYKIIEKRQSVAFWCNPISGHATLYWYQQILGQGPKLLIQFQNNGVVDDSQLPKDRFSAERLKGVDSTLKIQPAKLEDSAVYLCASSSLAGGRTDTQYFGPGTRLTVL.

This clone was seen only once. The rearrangement links TRBV6-5 to TRBJ2-3; 10 positions match TRBD1. In germline, CDR1 is MNHEY, CDR2 SVGAGI. Trimming removed 5 bases from V and 10 bases from J; junction bases left unmatched: 6. CDR3 length: 13 residues. The CDR3 is CASSNPGQGSQYF. The DNA for the CDR3 is TGTGCCAGCAGTAATCCGGGACAGGGGTCGCAGTATTTT.

The CDR3 DNA follows: TGCGCCAGCAGTGGTAGCGGGAGTTACAATGAGCAGTTCTTC. Protein: CASSGSGSYNEQFF. The chain carries TRBV10-1 and TRBJ2-1, with TRBD2 matching 9 bases. The CDR3 contains 14 residues. Germline loops: CDR1 WNHNN, CDR2 SYGVQD (reference sequence). The J segment lost 4 bases and the V segment lost 4 bases, leaving 2 bases of the junction unmatched.

The V call is TRBV29-1, the J call TRBJ1-3; unclear D gene. CDR3 length: 17 amino acids. V shed 2 bases and J shed 2 bases, with 19 bases lying between them. The germline gives CDR1 SQVTM, CDR2 ANQGSEA. The DNA for the CDR3 is TGCAGCGTTGAAAGTCATCGCCTGGCCCCCCCTGGAAACACCATATATTTT. It translates to CSVESHRLAPPGNTIYF.

The CDR3 region has the DNA TGTGCCAGCAGTTTAAACCCACGGGTGGACACCGGGGAGCTGTTTTTT. Translation gives CASSLNPRVDTGELFF. This chain uses TRBV28 with TRBJ2-2; D is unresolved. Germline assignment: CDR1 MDHEN and CDR2 SYDVKM. Deletions cut 2 bases from V and 3 bases from J, with 13 bases between. The CDR3 runs to 16 residues.

The J gene is TRBJ2-2, the V gene TRBV6-1; no firm D call. The germline V gene has CDR1 MNHNS and CDR2 SASEGT. The CDR3 has 13 amino acids. Trimming shortened V by 5 bases and J by 3 bases, and 7 bases separated the two germline ends. CDR3 bases: TGTGCCAGCAGTTTGTCTCACACCGGGGAGCTGTTTTTT. It translates to CASSLSHTGELFF.

The chain employs TRBV5-1 and TRBJ1-1; TRBD1 might be the D (6 bases). Germline CDR1 and CDR2: SGHRS and YFSETQ. There are 16 residues in the CDR3. Trimming stripped 0 bases from V and 1 base from J, with 13 bases between. The CDR3 nucleotides are TGCGCCAGCAGCTTGGGGGGTGGGGGCTCGAACACTGAAGCTTTCTTT. Residues: CASSLGGGGSNTEAFF. The whole variable domain, filled in from reference TRBV5-1 and TRBJ1-1, reads KAGVTQTPRYLIKTRGQQVTLSCSPISGHRSVSWYQQTPGQGLQFLFEYFSETQRNKGNFPGRFSGRQFSNSRSEMNVSTLELGDSALYLCASSLGGGGSNTEAFFGQGTRLTVV.

V gene TRBV20-1 combines with J gene TRBJ2-7; TRBD2 is a possible D gene (5 bases). The CDR3 contains 10 residues. V was cut by 6 bases and J by 9 bases, with 12 bases left in between. Germline CDR1 DFQATT, CDR2 SNEGSKA (reference sequence). The CDR3 here is CSAVREGQYF. The CDR3, as DNA: TGCAGTGCGGTGAGGGAAGGGCAGTACTTC.

V and J are TRBV7-9 and TRBJ2-1, with TRBD2 matching 12 bases. Germline CDR1 is SEHNR and CDR2 is FQNEAQ (reference sequence). CDR3 length: 18 residues. Trimming took 2 bases from V and 5 from J; bases not matched to a gene: 10. The CDR3, as DNA: TGTGCCAGCAGCTTACTCACCCTAGCGGGAGGGTTCCACAATGAGCAGTTCTTC. Residues: CASSLLTLAGGFHNEQFF.

The chain links TRBV6-6 to TRBJ1-2; D gene unclear. CDR1 and CDR2 from the germline V gene are MNHNY and SVGAGI (reference sequence). CDR3 size: 13 residues. V lost 4 bases and J 8 bases, leaving 14 bases between the germline ends. CDR3 bases: TGTGCCAGCAGTTCCGACCAGGTTCGCGGCTACACCTTC. Translated: CASSSDQVRGYTF.

The rearrangement joins TRBV6-1 to TRBJ2-1, with 9 bases lining up with TRBD1. The CDR3 runs 15 residues. The ends lost 6 bases at V and 4 bases at J; junction bases unmatched: 7. Germline loops: CDR1 MNHNS, CDR2 SASEGT. The CDR3 coding sequence is TGTGCCAGCAGCGCACCGGGACAGGGTTACAATGAGCAGTTCTTC. Residues: CASSAPGQGYNEQFF.

The count of this clone is one. The V gene is TRBV6-6, the J gene TRBJ2-5; maybe TRBD2 (5 bases). The V gene lost 1 base and the J gene lost 2 bases, with 11 bases spanning the gap. The germline CDR1 and CDR2 sequences are MNHNY and SVGAGI (reference sequence). The CDR3 length is 15 residues. The CDR3 reads CASSYYRGLQETQYF. CDR3 DNA sequence: TGTGCCAGCAGTTACTATAGAGGGCTACAAGAGACCCAGTACTTC.

V gene TRBV7-9 combines with J gene TRBJ2-7; unclear D gene. The CDR3 has 12 residues. Trimming removed 5 bases at V and 1 base at J, with 6 bases between. Germline V gene lookup returns CDR1 SEHNR and CDR2 FQNEAQ (reference sequence). The CDR3 bases are TGTGCCAGCAGCGACGGGTCCTACGAGCAGTACTTC. Translation gives CASSDGSYEQYF.

The chain employs TRBV5-4 and TRBJ2-6, with 11 bases fitting TRBD1. Germline V CDR1 and CDR2: SGHNT, YYREEE (reference sequence). Germline trimming cut 4 bases from V and 3 bases from J; bases unmatched to any gene: 6. This CDR3 contains 17 residues. The CDR3 DNA is TGTGCCAGCAGCCTTGGACAGGGGGCTTTTGGGGCCAACGTCCTGACTTTC. Its protein is CASSLGQGAFGANVLTF.

The rearrangement joins TRBV7-3 to TRBJ1-4; 9 nucleotides line up with TRBD1. The germline V gene has CDR1 SGHTA and CDR2 FQGTGA. The CDR3 length is 19 residues. Losses at the gene ends were 11 bases for V and 1 base for J; bases not matched to a gene: 20. The CDR3 nucleotides read TGTGCCGCCCGAAGGGACAGGGTGGAGCTTTCCCGAACTAATGAAAAACTGTTTTTT. Residues: CAARRDRVELSRTNEKLFF.

The V gene is TRBV7-9, the J gene TRBJ1-1; 8 bases align to TRBD1. Germline V lookup: CDR1 SEHNR, CDR2 FQNEAQ (reference sequence). J was trimmed by 0 bases and V by 1 base; bases with no gene match: 7. The length of the CDR3 is 17 residues. The CDR3 is CASSLGTGFGMNTEAFF. CDR3 coding DNA: TGTGCCAGCAGCTTAGGGACAGGGTTCGGCATGAACACTGAAGCTTTCTTT.

The gene calls are TRBV28 and TRBJ2-1, with 11 positions matching TRBD2. CDR1 is MDHEN, CDR2 SYDVKM, per germline. With V trimmed by 3 bases and J by 5 bases, 6 bases remained unmatched. This CDR3 contains 16 residues. The CDR3 here is CASSLIGTSGNNEQFF. As DNA, the CDR3 is TGTGCCAGCAGTTTGATCGGGACTAGCGGCAACAATGAGCAGTTCTTC.

The rearrangement links TRBV9 to TRBJ2-1; possible D gene TRBD2, 6 bases. This CDR3 comprises 17 residues. CDR1 SGDLS and CDR2 YYNGEE come from the germline V gene. With 0 bases removed from V and 0 bases from J, the gap between germline ends came to 13 bases. This CDR3 is CASSVEWGVSSYNEQFF. In nucleotides, the CDR3 is TGTGCCAGCAGCGTAGAATGGGGGGTCAGCTCCTACAATGAGCAGTTCTTC.

The chain is built from TRBV7-9 and TRBJ2-7; TRBD2 might be the D (5 bases). Trimming pared 3 bases from V and 0 bases from J, leaving 12 bases between. Germline V gives CDR1 SEHNR, CDR2 FQNEAQ (reference sequence). This CDR3 comprises 15 residues. The CDR3 region is CASSFLAGVSYEQYF. Written as DNA, the CDR3 is TGTGCCAGCAGCTTCCTGGCGGGTGTCTCCTACGAGCAGTACTTC.